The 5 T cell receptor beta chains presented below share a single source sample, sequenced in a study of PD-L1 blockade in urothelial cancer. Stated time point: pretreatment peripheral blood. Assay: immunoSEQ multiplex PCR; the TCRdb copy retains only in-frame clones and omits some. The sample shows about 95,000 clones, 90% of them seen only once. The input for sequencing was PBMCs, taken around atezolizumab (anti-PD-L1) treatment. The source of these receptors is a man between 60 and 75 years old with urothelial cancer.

This CDR3 reads CASSLGRAGGRPQHF. CDR3 DNA: TGTGCCAGCAGTTTGGGGAGGGCCGGGGGCCGGCCCCAGCATTTT. This chain connects TRBV27 to TRBJ1-5, with D possibly matching TRBD1 (6 bases). The CDR3 runs 15 residues. The V end was cut by 3 bases, the J end by 9 bases, with 18 bases between. Germline V gene lookup returns CDR1 MNHEY and CDR2 SMNVEV (reference sequence).

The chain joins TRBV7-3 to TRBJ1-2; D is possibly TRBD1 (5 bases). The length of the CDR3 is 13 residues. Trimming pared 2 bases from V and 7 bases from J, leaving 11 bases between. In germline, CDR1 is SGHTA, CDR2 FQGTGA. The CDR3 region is CASSLGGGGGYTF. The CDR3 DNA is TGTGCCAGCAGCTTAGGGGGGGGTGGTGGCTACACCTTC.

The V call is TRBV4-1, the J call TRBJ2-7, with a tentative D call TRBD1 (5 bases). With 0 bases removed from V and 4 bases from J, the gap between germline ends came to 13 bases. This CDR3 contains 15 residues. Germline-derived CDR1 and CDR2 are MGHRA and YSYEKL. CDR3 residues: CASSQDRAGLYEQYF. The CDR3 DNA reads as TGCGCCAGCAGCCAAGATCGGGCAGGGCTTTACGAGCAGTACTTC.

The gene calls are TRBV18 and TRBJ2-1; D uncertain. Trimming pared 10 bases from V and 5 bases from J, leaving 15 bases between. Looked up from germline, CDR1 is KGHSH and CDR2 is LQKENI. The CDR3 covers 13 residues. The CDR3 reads CATASRVDNEQFF. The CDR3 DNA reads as TGTGCCACCGCAAGTCGGGTAGACAATGAGCAGTTCTTC.

CDR3 region: CASSMTRGAYEQYF. CDR3 coding DNA: TGTGCCAGCAGCATGACTCGGGGGGCCTACGAGCAGTACTTC. The J gene is TRBJ2-7, the V gene TRBV21-1; the DNA was not compared with TRBD2, the D call given in the table. TRBV21-1 constitutes a pseudogene. This CDR3 is 14 amino acids long.